This T cell receptor beta chain was captured by sequencing in a study of blood T cell repertoires in COVID-19. Some clones are missing from TCRdb's copy, which holds only in-frame ones; the method was immunoSEQ multiplex PCR. The sample has 150,000 to 200,000 clones, approximately 87% seen once. Per the germline V gene, CDR1 is SGHRS and CDR2 is YFSETQ. The V end was cut by 4 bases, the J end by 5 bases, with 9 bases between. This CDR3 region has 13 residues. V usage is TRBV5-1 and J usage is TRBJ2-2, with D maybe TRBD2 (5 bases). This receptor was taken from a woman aged 45-65 years who had recovered from COVID-19. The sample consisted of PBMCs or T cells enriched from blood (not recorded which). CDR3 bases: TGCGCCAGCAGCGGAGAGGGAACCGGGGAGCTGTTTTTT. The encoded protein is CASSGEGTGELFF.